This TCR beta chain was retrieved from a study of post-analysis software for immune sequencing data. Overall study context: Progressive-relapsing, secondary progressive and relapsing-remitting multiple sclerosis were among the disease courses included.

Comment on this clonotype: The antigen remains unidentified.

Study outcomes and limitations: In patients, TRBV5-6, TRBV5-1 and TRBV20-1 belonged to four or five TRBV segments found more frequently than in controls. There was significantly lower normalized Chao1 diversity in multiple sclerosis patients than in controls.

V lost 6 bases to trimming and J lost 2 bases, with 6 bases between them. Germline V gene lookup returns CDR1 SQVTM and CDR2 ANQGSEA. This CDR3 contains 11 residues. TCR beta cDNA libraries included unique molecular identifiers. The authors obtained 500,000 or so cDNA molecules from approximately 1 to 10 million T cells. In TCRdb, the PCR reads were re-called with MiXCR into one record per CDR3 protein. The sample includes more than 500,000 distinct CDR3 sequences, approximately 31% seen only once; the top ten take around 6.1%. The V and J genes are TRBV29-1 and TRBJ2-3; no clear D. This clonotype was sampled from a girl under 18 with multiple sclerosis. Sequencing was done on a sample of blood. The CDR3 DNA is TGCAGCGTCGAGGACACAGATACGCAGTATTTT. Amino acid sequence: CSVEDTDTQYF.